This TCR beta chain was documented in a study of metastatic and nonmetastatic thyroid tumors. Study information: Thyroid patients, malignant and benign, had repertoires compared across blood and tumor or nodule tissue.

Whole-study results and caveats: Compared with benign nodules, malignant thyroid tumors were reported to have significantly higher TCR beta diversity in both blood and tumor.

Among the patients, none had received any treatment before thyroid surgery. This clone has only a few counts. Its target is unknown. TCRdb reassembled clones from the PCR reads with MiXCR. This sample has tens of thousands of clones; roughly 22% occur once, and the top ten carry 4.4%. The CDR3 is 11 amino acids. V lost 8 bases, J lost 13 bases, and 9 bases stayed unmatched. Germline V gives CDR1 MNHNS, CDR2 SASEGT. This chain links TRBV6-1 with TRBJ1-1; 8 positions agree with TRBD1. Sequencing was carried out using adjacent normal tissue. This sequence originates from a female donor with papillary thyroid cancer or a benign thyroid nodule (not recorded which). Some clones in this sample may be carry-over from other donors' samples. The CDR3 loop reads CASGTGQVDFF. In nucleotides, the CDR3 is TGTGCCAGCGGCACGGGACAGGTGGATTTCTTT.